This T cell receptor (beta chain) came from a study of cytomegalovirus exposure and HLA in healthy donors. Notes on the study in general: Several of the most significant clusters appeared, in a later analysis, to be linked to common viral pathogens. Many donors shared some public TCRs, even though most TCR sequences were rare.

Turning to this clone: What it binds is unknown.

V dropped 7 bases and J dropped 3; count of bases not matched to a gene: 6. Germline V CDR1 and CDR2: MDHEN, SYDVKM. This CDR3 contains 14 residues. PCR involved 60 Vbeta and 13 Jbeta primers. The assay was immunoSEQ multiplex PCR, and TCRdb's table has in-frame clones only and misses some. The data show under 60,000 clones, 70% to 85% seen once. Material: PBMCs. The chain combines TRBV28 with TRBJ1-5, with 7 bases that match TRBD1. The source of this sequence is a man aged 45-65 years in good health and CMV-seronegative. The CDR3 DNA reads TGTGCCAGCACCCCGACAGGGCCCAATCAGCCCCAGCATTTT. The encoded protein is CASTPTGPNQPQHF.